This entry concerns a single T cell receptor (beta chain). In the authors' workflow: For nucleated cells, counts were estimated from reference gene primer amplification. This table comes from immunoSEQ multiplex PCR, and its TCRdb copy is limited to in-frame clones, with some not included. V and J calls and clone size are as listed in that table; D and trimming were resolved from the DNA. The table records around 70,000 clones, roughly 90% of them present only once. The data are from a study of blood T cell repertoires in COVID-19. Whole-study context: The United States, Italy and Spain provided the acute and convalescent COVID-19 samples. The analysed material was cDNA or gDNA that came from T cells, B-cell-depleted T cells, or PBMCs.

This CDR3 is built from 15 residues. J gave up 6 bases and V 1 base, and 2 bases lay outside the gene matches. CDR1 is SEHNR and CDR2 is FQNEAQ in the germline V gene (reference sequence). The sequenced material came from peripheral blood. The receptor was derived from a human donor in a cohort sampled during active COVID-19. The rearrangement links TRBV7-9 to TRBJ1-6; 8 bases are a match to TRBD1. CDR3 nucleotides: TGTGCCAGCAGCTTAGGGGACAGGACTAATTCACCCCTCCACTTT. Translating gives CASSLGDRTNSPLHF.